Listed here are 10 T cell receptor beta chains from one sample, sequenced in a study of beta chain features in type 1 diabetes. No cognate antigen is known for these TCRs. cDNA synthesis used the whole RNA isolate, giving expressed TCRB sequences. Sequencing used immunoSEQ multiplex PCR; TCRdb keeps in-frame clones, though not all of them. The sample holds 630,000 or so clones; around 15% are singletons and the top ten take around 0.04%. Study results and limitations: Moderate but significant shortening of TCRB CDR3s was recorded in all four CD4+ subsets from Type 1 diabetes patients.

Sequencing was done on a sample of naive CD4+ T cells from blood. All receptors come from a man between 18 and 35 years old with type 1 diabetes.

This clone turned up a few times. V gene TRBV30 combines with J gene TRBJ2-7, with 9 bases aligning to TRBD1. The junction had 5 bases not matched to a gene; V was cut back by 2 bases and J by 3 bases. Germline assignment: CDR1 GTSNPN and CDR2 SVGIG (reference sequence). The CDR3 consists of 14 residues. CDR3 in amino acids: CAWSSGQGLYEQYF. The CDR3 region has the DNA TGTGCCTGGAGTTCGGGACAGGGTCTCTACGAGCAGTACTTC.

On this clone itself: Distinct nucleotide sequences in the sample also encode this CDR3. The CDR3 bases are TGTGCCAGCAGTTTACCAGGGGCCAACGTCCTGACTTTC. It yields the protein CASSLPGANVLTF. The gene calls are TRBV28 and TRBJ2-6; D ambiguous. The CDR3 spans 13 residues. Germline CDR1 reads MDHEN; CDR2 reads SYDVKM. The germline V and J ends were trimmed by 2 bases and 4 bases, with 3 bases remaining between them. Complete variable domain (other parts from reference TRBV28 and TRBJ2-6): DVKVTQSSRYLVKRTGEKVFLECVQDMDHENMFWYRQDPGLGLRLIYFSYDVKMKEKGDIPEGYSVSREKKERFSLILESASTNQTSMYLCASSLPGANVLTFGAGSRLTVL.

This clone has just a few counts. The genes are TRBV20-1 and TRBJ2-7; D is unclear. The germline V gene has CDR1 DFQATT and CDR2 SNEGSKA (reference sequence). V shed 1 base and J shed 2 bases, with 3 bases lying between them. This CDR3 spans 11 amino acids. The CDR3 coding sequence is TGCAGTGCTAGAGCCCCCTACGAGCAGTACTTC. Translation: CSARAPYEQYF.

This clone came up a few times. This rearrangement joins TRBV30 to TRBJ1-5; D may be TRBD1 (6 bases). The germline V and J ends were trimmed by 2 bases and 2 bases, with 10 bases remaining between them. The CDR3 extends over 14 amino acids. Germline CDR1 reads GTSNPN; CDR2 reads SVGIG (reference sequence). The CDR3 region is CAWSPEGGNQPQHF. In nucleotides, the CDR3 is TGTGCCTGGAGTCCCGAGGGGGGCAATCAGCCCCAGCATTTT. The full variable domain, in which reference TRBV30 and TRBJ1-5 provide the parts outside the CDR3, is SQTIHQWPATLVQPVGSPLSLECTVEGTSNPNLYWYRQAAGRGLQLLFYSVGIGQISSEVPQNLSASRPQDRQFILSSKKLLLSDSGFYLCAWSPEGGNQPQHFGDGTRLSIL.

The CDR3 loop reads CASSLAHLTDTQYF. The CDR3 coding sequence is TGTGCCAGCAGCTTAGCGCACCTCACAGATACGCAGTATTTT. The chain combines TRBV7-2 with TRBJ2-3; no definite D call. The CDR3 contains 14 residues. The ends were cut back, 0 bases at V and 2 bases at J, with 6 bases in the middle. Germline CDR1 reads SGHTA; CDR2 reads FQGNSA.

In this sample, this clone turned up a few times. Other DNA sequences in the same sample also yield this CDR3. This sequence joins TRBV7-2 and TRBJ2-3; D is possibly TRBD1 or TRBD2 (5 bases each). CDR1 and CDR2 (germline): SGHTA, FQGNSA. The CDR3 loop spans 15 amino acids. Trimming removed 0 bases from V and 0 bases from J, with 7 bases in between. For the CDR3, the DNA is TGTGCCAGCAGCTTAGCGGGACCTAGCACAGATACGCAGTATTTT. Its protein product is CASSLAGPSTDTQYF.

This clone was recorded a few times. This chain joins TRBV25-1 and TRBJ1-5; D uncertain. CDR3 length: 11 amino acids. The germline CDR1 and CDR2 sequences are MGHDK and SYGVNS. Trimming left V 0 bases short and J 6 bases short, with 0 bases between. The CDR3 sequence: CASSEYQPQHF. The CDR3 coding sequence is TGTGCCAGCAGTGAATATCAGCCCCAGCATTTT.

This chain connects TRBV4-1 to TRBJ1-1; D is unresolved. Trimming took 1 base from V and 8 from J, leaving 11 bases between them. CDR1 MGHRA and CDR2 YSYEKL come from the germline V gene. The CDR3 has 13 amino acids. The CDR3 spells CASSQGPDREAFF. CDR3 in DNA: TGCGCCAGCAGCCAAGGACCCGACCGCGAAGCTTTCTTT.

This clone turned up a few times. Other DNA sequences of this sample code for an identical CDR3. The genes are TRBV11-3 and TRBJ2-3; unclear D gene. V lost 0 bases, J lost 4 bases, and 2 bases lay in between. Germline V gene sequence: CDR1 SGHNT, CDR2 YENEEA. CDR3 length equals 12 residues. CDR3 coding DNA: TGTGCCAGCAGCTTAGAGGCAGATACGCAGTATTTT. Translated: CASSLEADTQYF.

The chain employs TRBV9 and TRBJ2-5; 9 bases match TRBD2. This CDR3 comprises 14 residues. Germline V lookup: CDR1 SGDLS, CDR2 YYNGEE. V was pared by 4 bases and J by 1 base, with 2 bases of the junction left unmatched. CDR3 sequence: CASSPTSGQETQYF. Written as DNA, the CDR3 is TGTGCCAGCAGCCCGACTAGCGGCCAAGAGACCCAGTACTTC.